These 21 T cell receptor beta chains share one sample of origin, sequenced in a study of T-cell memory formation after mild COVID-19. TCRdb analysed the 5' RACE reads with MiXCR anew, one entry per CDR3 protein. The sample lists around 300,000 distinct CDR3 sequences; under 15% were seen once. Sequenced input: PBMCs or a T cell subset sorted from them (not recorded which). These receptors all come from a man aged 18 to 35 who had mild COVID-19 (a few samples of this study predate the infection). Cell type and time point are not known.

This clonotype was observed at least ten times. The genes are TRBV12-3 or TRBV12-4 and TRBJ2-1, with D uncertain. The CDR3 is 17 residues long. Trimming stripped 5 bases from V and 4 bases from J, with 21 bases between. This CDR3 is CASSPRPHPFSYNEQFF. For the CDR3, the DNA is TGTGCCAGCAGTCCCCGTCCTCACCCCTTCTCTTACAATGAGCAGTTCTTC.

Only a few counts were recorded for this clonotype. V and J are TRBV4-2 and TRBJ2-1, with 11 bases matching TRBD2. Germline V gene lookup returns CDR1 LGHNA and CDR2 YNFKEQ. V shed 0 bases and J 9 bases; nucleotides not matched to a gene: 7. The length of the CDR3 is 16 residues. In DNA form, the CDR3 reads TGTGCCAGCAGCCAAGATGCGTCTAGCGGGGGGCTTGAGCAGTTCTTC. This encodes CASSQDASSGGLEQFF.

This clonotype has more than one count but fewer than ten. The V and J genes are TRBV28 and TRBJ2-2; 10 positions match TRBD1. V lost 4 bases to trimming and J lost 5 bases; unmatched junction nucleotides: 4. The germline CDR1 and CDR2 sequences are MDHEN and SYDVKM. The CDR3 contains 15 residues. This CDR3 reads CASSWGTGETGELFF. Here the CDR3 DNA reads TGTGCCAGCAGTTGGGGGACAGGGGAAACCGGGGAGCTGTTTTTT.

This chain joins TRBV5-1 and TRBJ2-5; 14 bases map to TRBD2. Germline V gene data show CDR1 as SGHRS and CDR2 as YFSETQ. Trimming removed 1 base from V and 4 bases from J; junction bases left unmatched: 9. The CDR3 runs 18 residues. CDR3 sequence (DNA): TGCGCCAGCAGCTTGTTACCAGCCGGGACTAGCGGGGGAGAGACCCAGTACTTC. This codes for CASSLLPAGTSGGETQYF.

The V gene is TRBV6-1, the J gene TRBJ1-4; the D is unclear. The germline CDR1 and CDR2 sequences are MNHNS and SASEGT. V was pared by 3 bases and J by 4 bases, with 3 bases between. The CDR3 extends over 12 amino acids. The CDR3 reads CASSESNEKLFF. CDR3 bases: TGTGCCAGCAGTGAGAGTAATGAAAAACTGTTTTTT.

The chain is built from TRBV10-2 and TRBJ2-3; D is ambiguous. The V gene lost 3 bases and the J gene lost 7 bases, with 11 bases spanning the gap. CDR1 and CDR2 from the germline V gene are WSHSY and SAAADI. CDR3 length: 13 residues. The CDR3: CASSDVTGYTQYF. CDR3 DNA: TGCGCCAGCAGTGATGTCACCGGTTATACGCAGTATTTT.

The rearrangement uses TRBV20-1 and TRBJ2-7; D is tentatively TRBD1 or TRBD2 (7 bases each). CDR1 DFQATT and CDR2 SNEGSKA come from the germline V gene (reference sequence). The V end lost 0 bases, the J end lost 3 bases, and 18 bases lay between the germline ends. This CDR3 region has 16 residues. The CDR3 region is CSARDQGRGQFYEQYV. As DNA, the CDR3 is TGCAGTGCTAGAGACCAGGGGAGGGGGCAATTCTACGAGCAGTACGTC.

This clonotype was observed a handful of times. The chain recombines TRBV20-1 with TRBJ1-2, with a possible D match to TRBD1 (6 bases). The V gene lost 7 bases and the J gene lost 8 bases, with 20 bases spanning the gap. The V gene's germline CDR1 is DFQATT and CDR2 SNEGSKA (reference sequence). CDR3 length equals 13 residues. CDR3 coding DNA: TGCAGTGGTCGGCAGGGGTTGATCCGCGGCTACACCTTC. It encodes CSGRQGLIRGYTF.

The chain carries TRBV11-2 and TRBJ2-2; D may correspond to TRBD1 or TRBD2 (7 bases each). This CDR3 comprises 16 residues. V lost 6 bases and J lost 3, with 17 bases in between. Germline V lookup: CDR1 SGHAT, CDR2 FQNNGV. The CDR3 DNA sequence: TGTGCCAGCAGATCCCGACAGGGAGGGGACACCGGGGAGCTGTTTTTT. This translates into CASRSRQGGDTGELFF.

This clonotype was recorded a few times. DNA of the CDR3: TGTGCCAGCAGCGTAGCTAGCGGGGATACCACAGATACGCAGTATTTT. Amino acids: CASSVASGDTTDTQYF. The chain employs TRBV9 and TRBJ2-3; the match to TRBD2 covers 9 bases. V was pared by 0 bases and J by 2 bases, with 4 bases of the junction left unmatched. The CDR3 is 16 residues long. Germline V gives CDR1 SGDLS, CDR2 YYNGEE.

The chain employs TRBV7-9 and TRBJ1-1; no clear D gene. The CDR3 runs 16 residues. Germline CDR1 and CDR2: SEHNR and FQNEAQ (reference sequence). V was clipped by 1 base and J by 5 bases, with 17 bases between them. The CDR3 nucleotides are TGTGCCAGCAGCTTAGTCTGGTCCGGCGTAAGGACTGAAGCTTTCTTT. Translating gives CASSLVWSGVRTEAFF.

This clonotype appeared a few times. The chain has TRBV4-3 and TRBJ2-7, with 10 bases fitting TRBD1. J gave up 6 bases and V 0 bases, and 8 bases lay outside the gene matches. Germline CDR1 is LGHNA and CDR2 is YSLEER. The CDR3 covers 16 residues. CDR3 bases: TGCGCCAGCAGCCAAGAGGGGGGACAGGGGATTATCGAGCAGTACTTC. Its translation is CASSQEGGQGIIEQYF.

This clonotype was counted between two and nine times. This rearrangement joins TRBV6-1 to TRBJ2-5; tentatively, D is TRBD2 (6 bases). The CDR3 length is 14 residues. Germline loops: CDR1 MNHNS, CDR2 SASEGT. V was trimmed by 8 bases and J by 5 bases, leaving 18 bases between them. The CDR3 sequence: CASCGDRRGETQYF. CDR3 sequence (DNA): TGTGCCAGCTGCGGGGACCGAAGAGGGGAGACCCAGTACTTC.

Only a few counts were recorded for this clonotype. The chain uses TRBV7-8 and TRBJ2-7, with 8 bases that match TRBD2. From germline, CDR1 is SGHVS and CDR2 FQNEAQ. Trimming at V came to 2 bases and at J to 3 bases, leaving 6 bases not matched to a gene. The CDR3 has 15 amino acids. CDR3 in amino acids: CASSLNSGLGYEQYF. As DNA, the CDR3 is TGTGCCAGCAGCTTAAACTCGGGACTAGGCTACGAGCAGTACTTC.

V is TRBV6-1 and J is TRBJ2-5, with D perhaps TRBD1 or TRBD2 (6 bases each). V lost 4 bases and J lost 5, with 14 bases in between. This CDR3 spans 14 amino acids. Per the germline V gene, CDR1 is MNHNS and CDR2 is SASEGT. CDR3 loop: CASSGLRGRETQYF. The CDR3 DNA is TGTGCCAGCAGTGGGTTAAGGGGGAGGGAGACCCAGTACTTC.

This clonotype was seen only a few times. The chain links TRBV20-1 to TRBJ1-2; D is uncertain. Deletions cut 1 base from V and 0 bases from J, with 6 bases between. Per germline, CDR1 DFQATT and CDR2 SNEGSKA (reference sequence). This CDR3 spans 13 amino acids. The CDR3 nucleotides are TGCAGTGCTAGAGCGGGAGCTAACTATGGCTACACCTTC. Protein sequence: CSARAGANYGYTF.

The J gene is TRBJ1-1, the V gene TRBV6-5; D uncertain. V lost 7 bases to trimming and J lost 1 base, with 7 bases between them. The CDR3 runs to 12 residues. Germline V gives CDR1 MNHEY, CDR2 SVGAGI. The CDR3 DNA follows: TGTGCCAGCACGGCGAGGAACACTGAAGCTTTCTTT. Amino acids: CASTARNTEAFF.

This clonotype was seen only a few times. The chain couples TRBV7-2 to TRBJ2-5; no definite D call. Trimming took 3 bases from V and 5 from J, leaving 7 bases between them. Germline V gene sequence: CDR1 SGHTA, CDR2 FQGNSA. The CDR3 is 12 amino acids. The CDR3 nucleotides are TGTGCCAGCAGCTTTGTTGAGGAGACCCAGTACTTC. It encodes CASSFVEETQYF. Full variable domain (rest looked up from reference TRBV7-2 and TRBJ2-5): GAGVSQSPSNKVTEKGKDVELRCDPISGHTALYWYRQSLGQGLEFLIYFQGNSAPDKSGLPSDRFSAERTGGSVSTLTIQRTQQEDSAVYLCASSFVEETQYFGPGTRLLVL.

This sequence joins TRBV7-3 and TRBJ1-1; weak D call: TRBD1 (5 bases). CDR1 and CDR2 from the germline V gene are SGHTA and FQGTGA. V lost 5 bases and J lost 5, with 21 bases in between. The CDR3 extends over 16 amino acids. As DNA, the CDR3 is TGTGCCAGCAGCCTGTTCCGGGGGGAAGGTTTTACTGAAGCTTTCTTT. It yields the protein CASSLFRGEGFTEAFF.

The chain uses TRBV4-3 and TRBJ2-1, with 9 bases aligning to TRBD2. The CDR3 spans 16 residues. CDR1 and CDR2 (germline): LGHNA, YSLEER. V lost 1 base and J lost 6; bases outside the gene matches: 7. The CDR3 reads CASSQGAAGGFNEQFF. For the CDR3, the DNA is TGCGCCAGCAGCCAAGGGGCAGCGGGGGGATTCAATGAGCAGTTCTTC.

In its sample, this clonotype was seen a few times. The chain joins TRBV15 to TRBJ2-5; 7 bases are shared with TRBD1. CDR3 length: 15 amino acids. CDR1 LNHNV and CDR2 YYDKDF come from the germline V gene (reference sequence). V gave up 7 bases and J gave up 1 base; unmatched junction bases: 9. The DNA of the CDR3 is TGTGCCACCAAGGGGGACAGAGTAATCCAAGAGACCCAGTACTTC. Translating gives CATKGDRVIQETQYF.